Sequencing of this T cell receptor (beta chain) was carried out in a study of T cell repertoires in cytomegalovirus infection. Turning to this clonotype: What it binds is unknown.

Regarding the study as a whole: HLA-C-restricted TCR beta clonotypes specific for CMV led the ex vivo response.

The CDR3 is 16 amino acids. V lost 3 bases and J 0 bases, leaving 12 bases between the germline ends. Germline CDR1 PRHDT, CDR2 FYEKMQ (reference sequence). From the reads, TCRdb called clonotypes with MiXCR, one entry per CDR3 protein. The sample yields fewer than 550,000 distinct CDR3 sequences, about 11% seen once. The receptor comes from a human donor in good health (CMV status not recorded). Some clones in this sample may be carry-over from other donors' samples. The rearrangement uses TRBV13 and TRBJ1-3; no firm D call. Sequencing used PBMCs. CDR3 sequence reads: CASSFPPQNSGNTIYF. In DNA form, the CDR3 reads TGTGCCAGCAGCTTCCCGCCTCAAAACTCTGGAAACACCATATATTTT.